The 27 T cell receptor beta chains listed next were all sequenced from one sample in a study of T cell responses to AZD1222 COVID-19 vaccine. Clones were sequenced by immunoSEQ multiplex PCR, and TCRdb holds only the in-frame ones, with some missing. The repertoire holds about 140,000 clones, with around 90% as singletons. Sample: peripheral blood, taken on day 0 of AZD1222 vaccination. These receptors came from an adult in good health.

The rearrangement uses TRBV21-1 and TRBJ2-1; TRBD2 reflects the table's D call only, with no check against the DNA. TRBV21-1 is listed as a pseudogene. CDR3 length: 19 residues. CDR3 protein: CASSKVSLAGGLSYNEQFF. The CDR3 DNA reads TGTGCCAGCAGCAAAGTATCACTAGCGGGGGGGCTAAGCTACAATGAGCAGTTCTTC.

V and J are TRBV10-3 and TRBJ2-2; 8 nucleotides match TRBD2. Germline CDR1 ENHRY, CDR2 SYGVKD. The CDR3 has 16 residues. The trim removed 6 bases at V and 0 bases at J, leaving 6 bases unmatched. The DNA for the CDR3 is TGTGCCATCAGCTCTCGGGGGGGACCGAACACCGGGGAGCTGTTTTTT. This encodes CAISSRGGPNTGELFF.

J is TRBJ1-1 and V is TRBV11-3; 10 bases fit TRBD1. The junction had 7 bases not matched to a gene; V was cut back by 1 base and J by 5 bases. This CDR3 has 16 residues. Germline loops: CDR1 SGHNT, CDR2 YENEEA. The CDR3: CASSLGQDRGSTEAFF. CDR3 coding DNA: TGTGCCAGCAGCTTAGGCCAGGACAGGGGGAGTACTGAAGCTTTCTTT. Supplemented by reference TRBV11-3 and TRBJ1-1, the full variable domain reads EAGVVQSPRYKIIEKKQPVAFWCNPISGHNTLYWYLQNLGQGPELLIRYENEEAVDDSQLPKDRFSAERLKGVDSTLKIQPAELGDSAVYLCASSLGQDRGSTEAFFGQGTRLTVV.

The chain joins TRBV5-1 to TRBJ1-3, with 7 positions matching TRBD1. The trim removed 3 bases at V and 6 bases at J, leaving 12 bases unmatched. This CDR3 spans 16 amino acids. Germline V gene lookup returns CDR1 SGHRS and CDR2 YFSETQ. The CDR3 spells CASSSDPGTAINTIYF. The CDR3 DNA reads TGCGCCAGCAGCTCGGATCCCGGGACAGCGATAAACACCATATATTTT. Using reference TRBV5-1 and TRBJ1-3 for the parts outside the CDR3, the full variable domain is KAGVTQTPRYLIKTRGQQVTLSCSPISGHRSVSWYQQTPGQGLQFLFEYFSETQRNKGNFPGRFSGRQFSNSRSEMNVSTLELGDSALYLCASSSDPGTAINTIYFGEGSWLTVV.

V usage is TRBV7-2 and J usage is TRBJ2-2; D remains unclear. Germline V gene data show CDR1 as SGHTA and CDR2 as FQGNSA. Trimming left V 2 bases short and J 6 bases short, with 4 bases between. CDR3 length equals 12 residues. CDR3: CASSLLAGELFF. The CDR3 DNA sequence: TGTGCCAGCAGCTTACTGGCCGGGGAGCTGTTTTTT.

This rearrangement joins TRBV27 to TRBJ2-1; 9 nucleotides agree with TRBD1. Looked up from germline, CDR1 is MNHEY and CDR2 is SMNVEV (reference sequence). The CDR3 spans 15 residues. The J segment lost 6 bases and the V segment lost 2 bases, leaving 5 bases of the junction unmatched. CDR3 sequence reads: CASSLGTGFVNEQFF. The CDR3 DNA reads TGTGCCAGCAGTTTAGGGACAGGGTTTGTCAATGAGCAGTTCTTC.

The count of this clone is one. CDR3 amino acids: CAWGQEWGHTDTQYF. The CDR3 coding sequence is TGTGCCTGGGGTCAGGAATGGGGCCACACAGATACGCAGTATTTT. This chain joins TRBV30 and TRBJ2-3; D is perhaps TRBD1 (5 bases). The CDR3 sequence is 15 residues long. With 5 bases removed from V and 2 bases from J, the gap between germline ends came to 17 bases. The germline gives CDR1 GTSNPN, CDR2 SVGIG (reference sequence).

The chain uses TRBV30 and TRBJ1-4; D remains unclear. V lost 0 bases and J 4 bases, leaving 9 bases between the germline ends. The CDR3 is made up of 14 amino acids. Per germline, CDR1 GTSNPN and CDR2 SVGIG (reference sequence). The CDR3 loop is CAWSVFSHNEKLFF. The DNA of the CDR3 is TGTGCCTGGAGTGTATTTTCCCATAATGAAAAACTGTTTTTT.

This clone showed up just once. This chain connects TRBV29-1 to TRBJ2-2; 10 bases agree with TRBD2. The CDR3 totals 17 residues. V gave up 1 base and J gave up 4 bases; unmatched junction bases: 9. CDR1 is SQVTM and CDR2 is ANQGSEA in the germline V gene. The CDR3 DNA reads TGCAGCGTTGAAGTCGGCGGACTAGCGGATCTCACCGGGGAGCTGTTTTTT. Translating gives CSVEVGGLADLTGELFF.

The chain links TRBV19 to TRBJ1-2, with 9 positions matching TRBD1. Germline assignment: CDR1 LNHDA and CDR2 SQIVND (reference sequence). J was trimmed by 2 bases and V by 5 bases; bases with no gene match: 6. The CDR3 is 15 amino acids. The CDR3 here is CASSPQDRGNYGYTF. CDR3 nucleotides: TGTGCCAGTAGTCCCCAGGACAGGGGCAACTATGGCTACACCTTC.

The CDR3 protein is CASSEVWDTSYGYTF. The CDR3 DNA follows: TGTGCCAGTAGTGAAGTTTGGGACACCTCCTATGGCTACACCTTC. The gene calls are TRBV19 and TRBJ1-2; possibly TRBD1 for D (6 bases). Trimming took off 5 bases at V and 4 bases at J, with 17 bases between the two ends. The CDR3 has 15 amino acids. Per germline, CDR1 LNHDA and CDR2 SQIVND (reference sequence).

The rearrangement uses TRBV6-1 and TRBJ1-1; the match to TRBD1 covers 11 bases. Germline CDR1 MNHNS, CDR2 SASEGT. There are 15 residues in the CDR3. The junction had 6 bases not matched to a gene; V was cut back by 2 bases and J by 7 bases. The CDR3 protein is CASSERDRGSSEAFF. In DNA, the CDR3 is TGTGCCAGCAGTGAACGGGACAGGGGGTCTAGTGAAGCTTTCTTT.

The CDR3 coding sequence is TGTGCCTGGACCCCTCGGACAGGGGGCTTTTATGGCTACACCTTC. Translated, it gives CAWTPRTGGFYGYTF. The chain is built from TRBV30 and TRBJ1-2, with TRBD1 matching over 11 bases. The CDR3 is made up of 15 amino acids. J lost 5 bases, V lost 4 bases, and 9 bases had no gene match. Germline lookup yields CDR1 GTSNPN and CDR2 SVGIG (reference sequence).

This sequence joins TRBV2 and TRBJ1-3; 11 positions agree with TRBD1. Germline CDR1 is SNHLY and CDR2 is FYNNEI. The CDR3 runs to 15 residues. Trimming at V came to 1 base and at J to 6 bases, leaving 2 bases not matched to a gene. CDR3 DNA sequence: TGTGCCAGCAGTGAAGGGACAGGGGGCGCAAACACCATATATTTT. Translating gives CASSEGTGGANTIYF.

The J gene is TRBJ2-1, the V gene TRBV24-1; 8 bases align to TRBD1. Trimming at V came to 9 bases and at J to 7 bases, leaving 10 bases not matched to a gene. The CDR3 has 14 amino acids. Per the germline V gene, CDR1 is KGHDR and CDR2 is SFDVKD. CDR3 residues: CATGPGQGENEQFF. CDR3 nucleotide sequence: TGTGCCACCGGACCCGGACAGGGCGAAAATGAGCAGTTCTTC.

This chain links TRBV25-1 with TRBJ2-7, with D perhaps TRBD1 or TRBD2 (6 bases each). Trimming cost V 3 bases and J 4 bases, with 16 bases left between them. This CDR3 is built from 15 residues. CDR1 and CDR2 from the germline V gene are MGHDK and SYGVNS. The CDR3 sequence is CASSEPGAEGYEQYF. CDR3 DNA: TGTGCCAGCAGTGAGCCGGGGGCGGAGGGGTACGAGCAGTACTTC.

CDR3 amino acids: CASTRGDGYTF. DNA for the CDR3: TGTGCCAGCACCCGGGGGGATGGCTACACCTTC. The chain joins TRBV2 to TRBJ1-2; TRBD1 is a possible D gene (5 bases). The CDR3 has 11 residues. Looked up from germline, CDR1 is SNHLY and CDR2 is FYNNEI. Trimming removed 7 bases at V and 6 bases at J, with 9 bases between.

The CDR3 coding sequence is TGCGCCAGCAGCCAGGGTCTTCGGACTAGCGGGATCAATGAGCAGTTCTTC. Its translation is CASSQGLRTSGINEQFF. The chain links TRBV4-1 to TRBJ2-1, with 12 nucleotides matching TRBD2. The V and J ends lost 3 bases and 6 bases, in that order; junction bases with no gene match: 9. The length of the CDR3 is 17 residues. Germline lookup yields CDR1 MGHRA and CDR2 YSYEKL.

The CDR3 here is CASSESYEQYF. The CDR3 nucleotides read TGTGCCAGCAGTGAATCTTACGAGCAGTACTTC. The chain joins TRBV25-1 to TRBJ2-7; no definite D call. This CDR3 has 11 residues. The germline V gene has CDR1 MGHDK and CDR2 SYGVNS. Deletions cut 1 base from V and 4 bases from J, with 2 bases between.

V usage is TRBV5-1 and J usage is TRBJ2-7, with D hard to call. The CDR3 extends over 9 amino acids. Per the germline V gene, CDR1 is SGHRS and CDR2 is YFSETQ. The germline V and J ends were trimmed by 3 bases and 7 bases, with 2 bases remaining between them. CDR3 residues: CASSWEQYF. DNA of the CDR3: TGCGCCAGCAGCTGGGAGCAGTACTTC.

The V gene is TRBV5-4, the J gene TRBJ2-1; 8 bases are shared with TRBD2. The germline V gene encodes CDR1 SGHNT and CDR2 YYREEE (reference sequence). Germline trimming cut 0 bases from V and 7 bases from J; bases unmatched to any gene: 6. The CDR3 is 15 amino acids. The CDR3 is CASSLGSGSANEQFF. The DNA of the CDR3 is TGTGCCAGCAGCTTGGGGAGCGGGAGCGCGAATGAGCAGTTCTTC.

The chain recombines TRBV2 with TRBJ2-3; 8 positions match TRBD2. Germline CDR1 is SNHLY and CDR2 is FYNNEI. The CDR3 contains 12 residues. V trimming: 6 bases; J trimming: 7 bases; junction bases outside the gene matches: 3. CDR3 protein: CASRGSGNTQYF. DNA for the CDR3: TGTGCCAGCAGGGGTAGCGGGAATACGCAGTATTTT. The full variable domain, rest sourced from reference TRBV2 and TRBJ2-3, is EPEVTQTPSHQVTQMGQEVILRCVPISNHLYFYWYRQILGQKVEFLVSFYNNEISEKSEIFDDQFSVERPDGSNFTLKIRSTKLEDSAMYFCASRGSGNTQYFGPGTRLTVL.

The CDR3 sequence: CASSLEPLAGNTIYF. CDR3 bases: TGTGCCAGCAGCTTAGAACCCTTGGCAGGAAACACCATATATTTT. The chain joins TRBV7-2 to TRBJ1-3; D gene ambiguous. CDR1 is SGHTA and CDR2 is FQGNSA in the germline V gene. The V end was cut by 1 base, the J end by 4 bases, with 11 bases between. The CDR3 sequence is 15 residues long.

The chain joins TRBV7-9 to TRBJ2-7; 12 bases match TRBD1. The ends lost 1 base at V and 5 bases at J; junction bases unmatched: 6. CDR3 length equals 16 residues. Germline-derived CDR1 and CDR2 are SEHNR and FQNEAQ (reference sequence). Here the CDR3 DNA reads TGTGCCAGCAGCTTAGACCCCGGGACAGGGGGCCACGAGCAGTACTTC. Encoded protein: CASSLDPGTGGHEQYF.

The chain links TRBV4-1 to TRBJ2-3; 10 bases are shared with TRBD1. This CDR3 has 15 residues. V shed 5 bases, J shed 2 bases, and the junction held 4 bases outside the gene matches. Germline CDR1 and CDR2: MGHRA and YSYEKL. The CDR3 bases are TGCGCCAGCAGCAGGGACAGGGGACTCACAGATACGCAGTATTTT. Residues: CASSRDRGLTDTQYF.

This clone occurred a few times. The chain employs TRBV20-1 and TRBJ1-1; 9 bases map to TRBD1. Germline lookup yields CDR1 DFQATT and CDR2 SNEGSKA (reference sequence). J lost 5 bases, V lost 8 bases, and 3 bases had no gene match. CDR3 length: 11 amino acids. CDR3 DNA sequence: TGCAGTTCCGGGACAGGGACTGAAGCTTTCTTT. This sequence encodes CSSGTGTEAFF.

The genes are TRBV2 and TRBJ2-1; TRBD1 matches 9 bases. V lost 8 bases to trimming and J lost 7 bases; unmatched junction nucleotides: 18. Germline lookup yields CDR1 SNHLY and CDR2 FYNNEI. There are 17 residues in the CDR3. The CDR3 coding sequence is TGTGCCAGCCGAGGACCTCCCGACAGGGGGAAAGCGAATGAGCAGTTCTTC. The encoded protein is CASRGPPDRGKANEQFF.